A selection of T cell receptor beta chains follows, all from one sample in a study of control samples from healthy donors and cancer patients. Here immunoSEQ multiplex PCR was the method, and the copy in TCRdb shows in-frame clones only, minus some. In the table there are 70,000 to 95,000 clones, roughly 93% of which are singletons. The sample was PBMCs. The origin of the receptors is a middle-aged woman with lung cancer. The CDR3 runs from the conserved cysteine through the conserved F or W. D genes are given only for firm matches. Clone size appears in some rows only: once, few, many, or a class for an expanded clone.

>TRBV7-9|TRBJ1-3|NA|NA
TGTGCCAGCAGCTTTTGGGGGGACTCAGGAAACACCATATATTTT
CASSFWGDSGNTIYF
>TRBV7-9|TRBJ1-1|NA|NA
TGTGCCAGCGCCCGGGGTTCGAACACTGAAGCTTTCTTT
CASARGSNTEAFF
>TRBV28|TRBJ2-7|NA|NA
TGTGCCAGCAGTTTCCGCTACGAGCAGTACTTC
CASSFRYEQYF
>TRBV6-5|TRBJ2-1|NA|once
TGTGCCAGCATATTCGGCAATGAGCAGTTCTTC
CASIFGNEQFF
>TRBV6-6|TRBJ2-7|NA|NA
TGTGCCAGCAGTTACAGGGATCGATCCTACGAGCAGTACTTC
CASSYRDRSYEQYF
>TRBV5-1|TRBJ1-2|NA|NA
TGCGCCAGCAGCCTTGACGGCAACTATGGCTACACCTTC
CASSLDGNYGYTF
>TRBV29-1|TRBJ2-5|NA|NA
TGCAGCGTTGAAAAGGGGGGACGAGAGACCCAGTACTTC
CSVEKGGRETQYF
>TRBV21-1|TRBJ2-3|NA|NA
TGTGCCAGCAGCAAAGGGCGATGGCGGAAAAGCACAGATACGCAGTATTTT
CASSKGRWRKSTDTQYF
>TRBV29-1|TRBJ2-1|NA|NA
TGCAGCGTTGAAGATTATCTCGAGGCGAATGAGCAGTTCTTC
CSVEDYLEANEQFF
>TRBV12-5|TRBJ2-7|NA|NA
TGTGCTAGTGGCCCCGGGGTGGACGAGCAGTACTTC
CASGPGVDEQYF
>TRBV28|TRBJ1-1|TRBD1|NA
TGTGCCAGCAGTCCACGACAGGGATTGAACACTGAAGCTTTCTTT
CASSPRQGLNTEAFF
>TRBV4-2|TRBJ2-2|NA|NA
TGTGCCAGCAGCCAAATGGGTCTTGGCGGGGAGCTGTTTTTT
CASSQMGLGGELFF
>TRBV11-3|TRBJ2-5|TRBD2|NA
TGTGCCAGCAGCTTAGGTCGACTAGCGGGGGTTAAAGAGACCCAGTACTTC
CASSLGRLAGVKETQYF
>TRBV7-6|TRBJ1-6|NA|NA
TGTGCCAGCAGCGACGGTGGCTCCTATAATTCACCCCTCCACTTT
CASSDGGSYNSPLHF
>TRBV6-1|TRBJ1-3|NA|NA
TGTGCCAGCAGTGAAAGGGGTTACTCTGGAAACACCATATATTTT
CASSERGYSGNTIYF
>TRBV15|TRBJ2-7|NA|NA
TGTGCCACCAAGGCTGATGAAACCTACGAGCAGTACTTC
CATKADETYEQYF